This TCR beta chain was captured by sequencing in a study of PD-L1 blockade in urothelial cancer. Whole-study context: At 6 weeks and at 3 weeks (second dose) after treatment start, blood was analyzed.

Measured with immunoSEQ multiplex PCR; TCRdb has only the in-frame clones, and not every one. The profile shows approximately 52,000 clones, around 86% of them singletons. The time point here: pretreatment peripheral blood. Germline V gene sequence: CDR1 KGHSH, CDR2 LQKENI. Trimming took 3 bases from V and 3 from J; bases not matched to a gene: 8. The CDR3 totals 16 residues. The receptor comes from a man between 65 and 85 years old with urothelial cancer. The rearrangement uses TRBV18 and TRBJ1-1; 9 bases agree with TRBD1. The material sequenced was PBMCs, taken around atezolizumab (anti-PD-L1) treatment. The CDR3 sequence: CASSPGQGVGYTEAFF. As DNA, the CDR3 is TGTGCCAGCTCACCGGGACAGGGTGTGGGTTACACTGAAGCTTTCTTT.